This TCR beta chain was sequenced for a study of T cells after yellow fever vaccination. TCRdb recomputed calls from the 5' RACE reads with MiXCR, one row per CDR3 protein. The sample records about 350,000 distinct CDR3 sequences, roughly 8.6% being singletons. This clonotype appeared a few times. Between the trimmed V and J ends, which lost 3 bases and 12 bases, there was a span of 9 bases. CDR1 is SGHTA and CDR2 is FQGNSA in the germline V gene. The CDR3 runs to 12 residues. The rearrangement joins TRBV7-2 to TRBJ1-6; possible D gene TRBD1, 5 bases. The sample was PBMCs, taken roughly 46 days after the first yellow fever vaccination. The clonotype originates from a man aged 18-30 years who received the YFV17D yellow fever vaccine. The CDR3 reads CASSLNQGPLHF. The CDR3 coding sequence is TGTGCCAGCAGCTTGAACCAGGGACCCCTCCACTTT.